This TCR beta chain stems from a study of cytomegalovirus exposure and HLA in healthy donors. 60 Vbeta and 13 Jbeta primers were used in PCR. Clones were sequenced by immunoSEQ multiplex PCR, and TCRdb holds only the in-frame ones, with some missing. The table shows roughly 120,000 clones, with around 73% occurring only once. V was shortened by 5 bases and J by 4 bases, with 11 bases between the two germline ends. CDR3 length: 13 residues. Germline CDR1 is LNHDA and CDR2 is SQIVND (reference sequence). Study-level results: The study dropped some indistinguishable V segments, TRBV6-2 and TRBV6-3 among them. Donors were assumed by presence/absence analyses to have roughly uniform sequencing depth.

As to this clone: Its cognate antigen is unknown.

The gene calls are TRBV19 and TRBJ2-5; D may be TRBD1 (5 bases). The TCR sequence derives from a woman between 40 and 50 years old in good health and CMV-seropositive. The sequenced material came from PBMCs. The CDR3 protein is CASSQGRAETQYF. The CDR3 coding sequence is TGTGCCAGTAGTCAGGGCAGAGCAGAGACCCAGTACTTC.